This record covers a single T cell receptor (beta chain). Replicate PCRs run on sorted subsets employed 200 ng DNA, approximately 30,000 T cell genomes. TCRdb keeps only in-frame clones here, not all; method: immunoSEQ multiplex PCR. The data contain 2,500,000 or so clones, 85% to 95% of them singletons. Germline V gene lookup returns CDR1 SGHRS and CDR2 YFSETQ. V lost 2 bases and J lost 6; bases outside the gene matches: 9. The CDR3 has 15 amino acids. These data originate in a study of shared clonotypes between healthy human individuals. A split of CD4+ cells into CD45RA+ naive and CD45RA-negative memory subsets was performed.

The clonotype comes from a man between 18 and 29 years old in good health. Some clones in this sample may be carry-over from other donors' samples. What was sequenced was naive CD4+ T cells from PBMCs. Subset given: CD45RA+ positively selected. The chain links TRBV5-1 to TRBJ1-2; 8 bases fit TRBD1. In DNA form, the CDR3 reads TGCGCCAGCAGCTTTCGAACGACAGGGGATAATGGCTACACCTTC. Encoded protein: CASSFRTTGDNGYTF.